Listed here is a single T cell receptor (beta chain). Its antigen remains unknown. These data belong to a study of shared clonotypes between healthy human individuals. Here immunoSEQ multiplex PCR was the method, and the copy in TCRdb shows in-frame clones only, minus some. The sample yields 2 million to 2.5 million clones, about nine tenths seen once. Germline V gene sequence: CDR1 MNHEY, CDR2 SVGAGI. CDR3 length equals 13 residues. Unmatched junction bases numbered 7, after V lost 5 bases and J lost 8 bases. The study's findings and limits: Clonotypes shared by all four donors outscored non-shared clonotypes in generation probability. Incompleteness in sorted-subset sequencing, despite large depth, was shown by rarefaction.

V and J are TRBV6-5 and TRBJ1-2; 8 positions match TRBD1. The sequenced sample consisted of naive CD4+ T cells from PBMCs. Subset of the sample: CD45RA+ positively selected. The TCR originated in a man between 18 and 29 years old in good health. Some clones in this sample may be carry-over from other donors' samples. CDR3 nucleotide sequence: TGTGCCAGCAGTCGAACGACAGGGGACGGCTACACCTTC. Amino acid sequence: CASSRTTGDGYTF.